The 21 T cell receptor beta chains presented below share a single source sample, sequenced in a study of naive CD8 T cells in extremely preterm neonates. Sequencing used immunoSEQ multiplex PCR; TCRdb keeps in-frame clones, though not all of them. The profile covers 7,000 or so clones, with approximately 98% appearing a single time and about 0.34% taken by the ten largest. Sequencing was done on a sample of naive CD8+ T cells from blood. The receptors shown here come from a human donor in good health.

The chain uses TRBV19 and TRBJ1-1; D remains ambiguous. The V end lost 1 base, the J end lost 6 bases, and 15 bases lay between the germline ends. CDR1 is LNHDA, CDR2 SQIVND, per germline (reference sequence). This CDR3 is built from 15 residues. CDR3 nucleotide sequence: TGTGCCAGTAGTATAGCCCCCCGGGGAGGACCTGAAGCTTTCTTT. Translating it yields CASSIAPRGGPEAFF.

The gene calls are TRBV9 and TRBJ1-6, with D perhaps TRBD1 (6 bases). V was clipped by 0 bases and J by 7 bases, with 11 bases between them. The CDR3 runs 15 residues. Germline V CDR1 and CDR2: SGDLS, YYNGEE. The CDR3: CASSVVGTRNSPLHF. The CDR3 coding sequence is TGTGCCAGCAGCGTAGTGGGGACAAGAAATTCACCCCTCCACTTT.

The gene calls are TRBV29-1 and TRBJ2-7; maybe TRBD1 (5 bases). V was clipped by 4 bases and J by 6 bases, with 10 bases between them. The CDR3 has 11 amino acids. Germline V gene data show CDR1 as SQVTM and CDR2 as ANQGSEA. The CDR3 loop reads CSVGQGREQYF. Written as DNA, the CDR3 is TGCAGCGTTGGGCAGGGCCGCGAGCAGTACTTC.

This clone was found once. V usage is TRBV7-9 and J usage is TRBJ1-2, with D possibly being TRBD1 (5 bases). CDR1 is SEHNR and CDR2 is FQNEAQ in the germline V gene (reference sequence). Between the trimmed V and J ends, which lost 8 bases and 4 bases, there was a span of 11 bases. CDR3 size: 12 residues. The CDR3 DNA is TGTGCCAGCCGCGGAGGGGCCTATGGCTACACCTTC. Protein sequence: CASRGGAYGYTF.

Here the CDR3 reads CASSGGPGQGSYEQYF. CDR3 nucleotide sequence: TGTGCCAGCAGCGGGGGCCCGGGACAGGGGTCCTACGAGCAGTACTTC. The genes are TRBV5-4 and TRBJ2-5; TRBD1 agrees at 10 bases. The end of the DNA is better explained by TRBJ2-7, so the J call may be wrong. CDR1 and CDR2 (germline): SGHNT, YYREEE (reference sequence). CDR3 length: 16 residues.

This clone appeared a single time. The chain links TRBV7-9 to TRBJ1-1; 9 positions agree with TRBD1. The CDR3 spans 16 residues. Per germline, CDR1 SEHNR and CDR2 FQNEAQ (reference sequence). The trim removed 6 bases at V and 2 bases at J, leaving 10 bases unmatched. CDR3 amino acids: CASRSATGGGNTEAFF. CDR3 coding DNA: TGTGCCAGCAGGTCTGCGACAGGGGGAGGTAACACTGAAGCTTTCTTT. Full variable domain (outside the CDR3, taken from reference TRBV7-9 and TRBJ1-1): DTGVSQNPRHKITKRGQNVTFRCDPISEHNRLYWYRQTLGQGPEFLTYFQNEAQLEKSRLLSDRFSAERPKGSFSTLEIQRTEQGDSAMYLCASRSATGGGNTEAFFGQGTRLTVV.

CDR3 in amino acids: CASSFRTGGVGHYGYTF. CDR3 nucleotides: TGTGCCAGCAGCTTCCGGACAGGGGGGGTCGGTCACTATGGCTACACCTTC. This sequence joins TRBV13 and TRBJ1-2, with 10 bases lining up with TRBD1. CDR3 length equals 17 residues. Trimming at V came to 3 bases and at J to 3 bases, leaving 10 bases not matched to a gene. CDR1 and CDR2 from the germline V gene are PRHDT and FYEKMQ (reference sequence).

This chain joins TRBV6-6 and TRBJ1-5, with 8 bases matching TRBD1. Germline CDR1 and CDR2: MNHNY and SVGAGI (reference sequence). Unmatched junction bases numbered 6, after V lost 5 bases and J lost 6 bases. The CDR3 runs 14 residues. CDR3 region: CASSGRGLGQPQHF. The CDR3 DNA follows: TGTGCCAGCAGTGGCAGGGGGCTGGGTCAGCCCCAGCATTTT.

V usage is TRBV27 and J usage is TRBJ2-3; TRBD2 might be the D (5 bases). The CDR3 runs 14 residues. The V gene lost 10 bases and the J gene lost 0 bases, with 14 bases spanning the gap. The germline V gene has CDR1 MNHEY and CDR2 SMNVEV (reference sequence). The CDR3 region has the DNA TGTGCCACCTGCCCTACGGGGAGCACAGATACGCAGTATTTT. It codes for CATCPTGSTDTQYF.

This chain links TRBV4-1 with TRBJ2-7; 8 bases map to TRBD1. The length of the CDR3 is 15 residues. Germline V gene data show CDR1 as MGHRA and CDR2 as YSYEKL. With V trimmed by 0 bases and J by 3 bases, 4 bases remained unmatched. This CDR3 is CASSQEQGASYEQYF. CDR3 nucleotide sequence: TGCGCCAGCAGCCAAGAGCAGGGGGCTAGCTACGAGCAGTACTTC.

This rearrangement joins TRBV7-9 to TRBJ1-2; D uncertain. V lost 8 bases and J 5 bases, leaving 15 bases between the germline ends. Looked up from germline, CDR1 is SEHNR and CDR2 is FQNEAQ (reference sequence). This CDR3 comprises 13 residues. The CDR3 reads CASASPLSYGYTF. Here the CDR3 DNA reads TGTGCCAGCGCTAGTCCCCTGTCGTATGGCTACACCTTC.

The chain uses TRBV7-9 and TRBJ2-1, with D tentatively TRBD2 (7 bases). The CDR3 is 15 amino acids. Deletions cut 4 bases from V and 5 bases from J, with 15 bases between. CDR1 and CDR2 (germline): SEHNR, FQNEAQ (reference sequence). Here the CDR3 reads CASSSVGGRHNEQFF. The CDR3 region has the DNA TGTGCCAGCAGCTCGGTGGGGGGGCGTCACAATGAGCAGTTCTTC.

This chain links TRBV7-6 with TRBJ2-7; weak D call: TRBD2 (5 bases). Germline V gene data show CDR1 as SGHVS and CDR2 as FNYEAQ. CDR3 size: 14 residues. V was cut by 5 bases and J by 9 bases, with 20 bases left in between. The CDR3 sequence: CASSDDMGRSGQYF. As DNA, the CDR3 is TGTGCCAGCAGCGACGACATGGGCCGCAGCGGGCAGTACTTC.

This chain links TRBV27 with TRBJ1-1, with 12 positions matching TRBD1. The CDR3 has 15 amino acids. With V trimmed by 4 bases and J by 3 bases, 3 bases remained unmatched. From germline, CDR1 is MNHEY and CDR2 SMNVEV (reference sequence). The CDR3 nucleotides are TGTGCCAGCAGTTCGGGGACAGGGGGCCACACTGAAGCTTTCTTT. It translates to CASSSGTGGHTEAFF.

The J gene is TRBJ1-6, the V gene TRBV19; the D gene is possibly TRBD1 (5 bases). Germline-derived CDR1 and CDR2 are LNHDA and SQIVND (reference sequence). With 4 bases removed from V and 1 base from J, the gap between germline ends came to 17 bases. This CDR3 has 18 residues. Here the CDR3 DNA reads TGTGCCAGTAGTACCAAACACCAGGGCGAATCCTATAATTCACCCCTCCACTTT. Encoded protein: CASSTKHQGESYNSPLHF.

V is TRBV10-3 and J is TRBJ1-2; 8 positions match TRBD1. This CDR3 contains 12 residues. V lost 10 bases, J lost 4 bases, and 5 bases stayed unmatched. Germline CDR1 is ENHRY and CDR2 is SYGVKD. CDR3 amino acids: CATYRGTYGYTF. The DNA of the CDR3 is TGTGCCACGTACAGGGGGACCTATGGCTACACCTTC.

The J gene is TRBJ2-3, the V gene TRBV4-2; weak D call: TRBD2 (5 bases). V was shortened by 1 base and J by 5 bases, with 16 bases between the two germline ends. The CDR3 consists of 16 residues. CDR1 is LGHNA and CDR2 is YNFKEQ in the germline V gene. CDR3 residues: CASSQALAVSEDTQYF. The DNA of the CDR3 is TGTGCCAGCAGCCAAGCTCTAGCCGTTTCAGAAGATACGCAGTATTTT.

J is TRBJ1-2 and V is TRBV6-5; 10 nucleotides agree with TRBD1. This CDR3 spans 16 amino acids. Germline CDR1 and CDR2: MNHEY and SVGAGI. Germline trimming cut 2 bases from V and 2 bases from J; bases unmatched to any gene: 5. The CDR3 DNA is TGTGCCAGCAGTTACGGGACAGGGGAAGGGAACTATGGCTACACCTTC. It is translated as CASSYGTGEGNYGYTF.

The chain recombines TRBV5-1 with TRBJ2-3, with D uncertain. The germline gives CDR1 SGHRS, CDR2 YFSETQ. This CDR3 is 12 amino acids long. Trimming stripped 3 bases from V and 0 bases from J, with 2 bases between. The CDR3 sequence is CASSSSTDTQYF. The DNA of the CDR3 is TGCGCCAGCAGCTCAAGCACAGATACGCAGTATTTT.

The genes are TRBV6-5 and TRBJ2-2; 9 bases match TRBD1. Germline CDR1 and CDR2: MNHEY and SVGAGI. The length of the CDR3 is 15 residues. V gave up 6 bases and J gave up 7 bases; unmatched junction bases: 9. The CDR3 loop reads CASRTGQGLDGELFF. The CDR3 nucleotides read TGTGCCAGCAGAACCGGACAGGGGTTGGACGGGGAGCTGTTTTTT.

Note on this clone: Compared with germline, one end of the junction differs, possibly owing to a read error. This sample includes further DNA sequences coding for the same CDR3. V and J are TRBV28 and TRBJ2-7; 9 nucleotides match TRBD1. The CDR3 runs to 17 residues. Per germline, CDR1 MDHEN and CDR2 SYDVKM. The DNA for the CDR3 is TGTGCTAGCAGTACAGAAAAGCTCGGGACAGGGTCCTACGAGCAGTACTTC. Encoded protein: CASSTEKLGTGSYEQYF.